The sequence of this T cell receptor beta chain was determined in a study of shared clonotypes between healthy human individuals (dated by TCRdb to about 2020). Regarding the research as a whole: Three men and a couple of women, aged 18 to 49 years, made up the cohort. For each donor, three plates each were used for CD4 naive and CD4 memory, two plates were used for CD8 naive, and one plate was used for CD8 memory. To estimate repertoire size and how much clonotype sharing occurs between individuals, the study deeply sequenced the blood TCR repertoires of several healthy adults. Libraries were prepared and TCR repertoires were sequenced by different laboratories using diverse techniques, in order to increase sequencing depth and limit assay-specific biases. Per donor, leukapheresis produced somewhere between about 0.8 and 9 billion PBMCs. Overall results and qualifications from the work: Naive subsets generally had larger estimated clonotype richness than memory subsets did. Clonotypes shared by all four sorted-subset donors showed higher generation probabilities than non-shared clonotypes. Based on pairwise subsampling, the degree of clonotype sharing among donors was expected to be affected by sequencing depth. Because the study included a small number of donors, the genetic and exposure-history diversity represented was limited. When a few donors were compared, the shared fraction of clonotypes was about 5% for naive CD4, 3.5% to 4% for naive CD8, roughly 2.3% for memory CD4, and roughly 0.43% for memory CD8. Sampling was restricted to blood, and TCR repertoires in tissues likely differ from the TCR repertoires found in blood. Incomplete sequencing was indicated by rarefaction of sorted-subset datasets, despite the large sequencing depth.

Donors were healthy HIV-negative adults with no recently reported acute infections or vaccinations. Every donor was a Caucasian adult residing in Nashville, Tennessee, USA. CD4+ T cells were enriched by magnetic negative selection, after which naive cells were positively selected on CD45RA and the negative fraction was taken as the memory subset. Blood was obtained by leukapheresis, after which PBMCs were separated by Ficoll-Histopaque density gradient centrifugation and cryopreserved in liquid nitrogen vapor phase. Purity and quantity of every magnetically sorted T cell population were checked by analytical flow cytometry. Each sorted fraction had its genomic DNA isolated and then quantified by UV absorbance on a Nanodrop 2000c. Remarks on this clone: Its antigen is not yet known. The sample holds no much larger clone one base away, and base qualities are not on file.

Trimming leaves V shorter by 6 bases and J shorter by 8 bases, with the junction holding 7 bases beyond the gene matches. Including the terminal cysteine and phenylalanine, the CDR3 comprises 14 residues. Left in the record is the CDR3 DNA by itself, 42 bases read in frame from the first base. The germline V gene sets CDR1 to MNHEY and CDR2 to SVGAGI. Using the deep immunoSEQ assay, multiplex PCR amplified TCR CDR3 regions from genomic DNA. Extracted genomic DNA from each cell subset was spread evenly across all wells of several immunoSEQ 96-well plates, with each plate serving as a replicate. Each replicate PCR for sorted subsets received roughly 200 ng genomic DNA, equal to 30,000 or so T cell genomes. Purified libraries were measured with a Qubit 3.0 fluorometer, size-checked on a Bioanalyzer 2100, and measured again with the KAPA Library Quantification kit. Every immunoSEQ 96-well plate was sequenced on a dedicated single-read 150-cycle Illumina NextSeq 550 flow cell. Under the source paper's analysis protocol: The immunoSEQ output contained only junctional sequences without quality scores, so filtering could not match that applied to full-length reads. Sequences were annotated with PyIR, a Python wrapper for IgBLAST v1.9, and V/J genes and CDR3 were assigned using IMGT germline references. Reads with weak V/J assignments (E-value above 1e-6), missing CDR3, stop codons, out-of-frame junctions, or ambiguous translated residues were removed. V3J clonotypes were defined by identical inferred V gene, J gene, and CDR3 amino acid sequence. Percentage overlap between repertoires was calculated by dividing the number of shared unique clonotypes by the size of the smaller repertoire. RTK rarefaction, the Chao1 estimator, and Recon v2.1 estimates of unobserved clonotypes were used to assess repertoire richness. Generation probabilities were computed with OLGA for all TCRbeta clonotypes obtained by the gDNA method from a few donors. The immuneACCESS repertoire file appears here via TCRdb, limited to in-frame rearrangements. These files lack a portion of the clones; in checked studies, under half of the deficit traces to unresolved V genes, and the cause of the others is not known. The DNA was the basis for D and trimming; V, J and clone size are from that table. This sample holds 2 million to 2.5 million clones; roughly 93% were observed only once. The top ten clonotypes cover approximately 0.35% of the sample.

The rearranged chain carries TRBV6-5 and TRBJ1-6, with 7 middle bases fitting TRBD1. This receptor was obtained from a man younger than 35 in good health. Some clones in this sample may be carry-over from other donors' samples. Sequencing was performed on naive CD4+ T cells from PBMCs. Sample cell subset or site, as interpreted from the label and publication: CD45RA+ positively selected. The encoded CDR3 is CASRYRGVHSPLHF. The nucleotide sequence reads as follows: TGTGCCAGCAGGTACAGGGGAGTGCATTCACCCCTCCACTTT.